This T cell receptor (beta chain) was identified in a study of spatial heterogeneity in lung cancer (dated by TCRdb to the late 2010s). For the wider study: Beta-chain transcripts were consistently detected in greater numbers than alpha-chain transcripts, which likely reflected higher beta-chain transcript abundance. In the raw uncorrected reads, each unique combination of TCR and UMI appeared on average more than ten times. In non-small cell lung cancer, the study made a quantitative comparison of TCR alpha and beta repertoires among multiple tumor regions, matched nontumor lung and blood. The study linked features of the TCR repertoire to counts of nonsynonymous mutations, which were determined by whole-exome sequencing of tumor tissue. At surgery, some 200 tumor regions, 64 matched nontumor lung samples and more than 55 PBMC samples were TCR-sequenced for both alpha and beta chains. The investigation overall reported the following: Additional single-cell paired TCR alpha and beta sequencing was considered necessary to confirm, at a functional level, the hypothesis that regional TCRs recognize regional mutations. Ubiquitous expanded tumor TCRs were found in blood more often at tumor resection than at routine follow-up.

The meaning of the sample's time point label: sample taken at primary tumor resection. Without any cell sorting, TCR sequencing was performed on whole RNA extracted either from tumor and nontumor lung tissue or from cryopreserved PBMC samples. Donors were over 60 patients with early-stage, untreated non-small cell lung cancer from the lung TRACERx cohort. Only patients with enough RNA available from two or more tumor regions were chosen for TCR sequencing. The table lists this clonotype with many counts. Its recognized antigen is unknown. It has no much larger one-base neighbor in the sample; base qualities were not kept. Looking up the germline V gene yields CDR1 SGHVS and CDR2 FQNEAQ. V loses 1 base at its end and J loses 6 bases; junction bases beyond the gene matches: 4. The CDR3 sequence holds 15 residues, the cysteine and phenylalanine included. Just the 45-base CDR3 DNA is kept, in frame starting at base 1.

The library came from 5' RACE. This sample was sequenced with a NextSeq 500. In the TCR library protocol, a unique molecular identifier was attached to each TCR cDNA molecule so that PCR and sequencing errors could be corrected. In the authors' own workflow: TCR identification, UMI-based error correction and CDR3 extraction were all carried out with Decombinator tools. Expanded TCRs were defined as those above a frequency of 2 per 1,000, corresponding to the top 1% of the tumor frequency distribution. Rényi diversity was computed with the R vegan package after subsampling each repertoire 100 times to 5,000 TCRs. CDR3 similarity networks were built from amino acid triplet string-kernel similarity, connecting CDR3s with pairwise similarity above 0.82. TCRdb redid the processing of the public reads, applying fastp at Q25 and MiXCR, and retained in-frame beta chains. Rows with one shared CDR3 protein collapse into an entry with the most common genes and DNA. TCRdb's processing, not the authors' own work, is the source of the V and J calls. The sample table contains tens of thousands of distinct CDR3 sequences; only one count was recorded for 10% to 15% of them. Of the sample, just over 40% falls within the top ten clones.

Source: PBMCs, taken at surgery. The chain joins TRBV7-8 to TRBJ2-1; TRBD2 matches 9 bases in the middle. The origin of this receptor is a male donor with early-stage non-small cell lung cancer. The CDR3: CASSLVAGAVNEQFF. The DNA sequence follows: TGTGCCAGCAGCTTAGTAGCGGGAGCGGTCAATGAGCAGTTCTTC.